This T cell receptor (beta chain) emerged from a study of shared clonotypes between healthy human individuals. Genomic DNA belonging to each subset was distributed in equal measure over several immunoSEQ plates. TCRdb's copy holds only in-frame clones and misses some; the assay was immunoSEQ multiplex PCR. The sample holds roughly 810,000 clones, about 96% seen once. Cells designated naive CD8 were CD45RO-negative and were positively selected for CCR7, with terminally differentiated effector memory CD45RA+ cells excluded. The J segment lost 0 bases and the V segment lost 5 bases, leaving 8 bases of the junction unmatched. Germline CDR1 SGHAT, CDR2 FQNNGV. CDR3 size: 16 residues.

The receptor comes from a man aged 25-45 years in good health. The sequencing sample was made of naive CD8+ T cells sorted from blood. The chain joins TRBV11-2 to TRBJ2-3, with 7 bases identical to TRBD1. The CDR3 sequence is CASSLGQATSTDTQYF. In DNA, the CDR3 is TGTGCCAGCAGCCTCGGACAGGCAACTAGCACAGATACGCAGTATTTT.